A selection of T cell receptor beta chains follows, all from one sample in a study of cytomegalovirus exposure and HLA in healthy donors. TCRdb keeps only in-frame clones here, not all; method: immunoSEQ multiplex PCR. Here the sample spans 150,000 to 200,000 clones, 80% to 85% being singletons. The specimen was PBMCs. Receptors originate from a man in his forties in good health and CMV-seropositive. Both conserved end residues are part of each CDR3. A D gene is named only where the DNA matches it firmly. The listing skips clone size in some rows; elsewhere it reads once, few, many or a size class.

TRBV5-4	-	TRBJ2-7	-	CASSFVGTGGGSYEQYF	TGTGCCAGCAGCTTTGTTGGGACAGGCGGGGGCTCCTACGAGCAGTACTTC
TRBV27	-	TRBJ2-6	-	CSGHYKTSGANVLTF	TGTTCGGGACACTACAAGACTTCTGGGGCCAACGTCCTGACTTTC
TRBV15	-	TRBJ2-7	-	CATSRAQGGSLSEQYF	TGTGCCACCAGCAGAGCTCAGGGAGGAAGCCTAAGCGAGCAGTACTTC
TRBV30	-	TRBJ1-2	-	CAWSRKAGNRGYGYTF	TGTGCCTGGAGCAGAAAGGCCGGGAACCGGGGCTATGGCTACACCTTC
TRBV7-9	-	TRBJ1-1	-	CASSLSSGAFF	TGTGCCAGCAGCTTATCCTCAGGAGCTTTCTTT
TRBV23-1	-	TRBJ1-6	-	CASSQEGLRGSPLHF	TGCGCCAGCAGTCAGGAGGGTCTGAGAGGTTCACCCCTCCACTTT
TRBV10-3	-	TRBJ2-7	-	CAISVITGNEQYF	TGTGCCATCAGTGTTATAACAGGGAACGAGCAGTACTTC
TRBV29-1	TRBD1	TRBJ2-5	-	CSVNRDRGHQETQYF	TGCAGCGTGAATCGGGACAGGGGGCATCAAGAGACCCAGTACTTC
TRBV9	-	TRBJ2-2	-	CASSVVVGGNTGELFF	TGTGCCAGCAGCGTAGTAGTCGGGGGGAACACCGGGGAGCTGTTTTTT
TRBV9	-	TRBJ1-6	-	CASSVGSGDSPLHF	TGTGCCAGCAGCGTAGGGTCAGGGGATTCACCCCTCCACTTT
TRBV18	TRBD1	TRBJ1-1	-	CASSFLGQGETEAFF	TGTGCCAGCTCATTTCTAGGACAGGGGGAGACTGAAGCTTTCTTT
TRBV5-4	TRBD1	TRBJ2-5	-	CASSPGGQGSETQYF	TGTGCCAGCAGCCCCGGGGGACAGGGGTCCGAGACCCAGTACTTC
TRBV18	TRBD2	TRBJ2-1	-	CASSQGGLAELNEQFF	TGTGCCAGCTCACAGGGGGGACTAGCGGAGCTCAATGAGCAGTTCTTC
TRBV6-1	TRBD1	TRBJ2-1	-	CASTDRTGIYNEQFF	TGTGCCAGTACAGATAGGACAGGCATATACAATGAGCAGTTCTTC
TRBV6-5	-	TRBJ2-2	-	CASMITANTGELFF	TGTGCCAGCATGATAACAGCAAACACCGGGGAGCTGTTTTTT
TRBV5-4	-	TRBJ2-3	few	CASSLDSVLSNTQYF	TGTGCCAGCAGCTTGGATTCCGTACTGTCAAATACGCAGTATTTT
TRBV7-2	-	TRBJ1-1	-	CASSFARVVAEAFF	TGTGCCAGCAGCTTTGCCAGGGTCGTCGCTGAAGCTTTCTTT
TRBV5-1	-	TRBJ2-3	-	CASSRLLSADTQYF	TGCGCCAGCAGCAGGCTTCTAAGCGCAGATACGCAGTATTTT
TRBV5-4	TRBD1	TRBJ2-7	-	CASSPDRAREQYF	TGTGCCAGCAGCCCCGACAGGGCAAGAGAGCAGTACTTC
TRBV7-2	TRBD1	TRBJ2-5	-	CASRRDRGVRTQYF	TGTGCCAGCAGGAGGGACAGGGGAGTGAGGACCCAGTACTTC
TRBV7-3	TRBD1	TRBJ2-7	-	CASSSAGTGFNEQYF	TGTGCCAGCAGCTCGGCCGGGACAGGGTTCAACGAGCAGTACTTC
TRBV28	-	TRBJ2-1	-	CASSLSLSYNEQFF	TGTGCCAGCAGTTTGTCCCTTTCCTACAATGAGCAGTTCTTC
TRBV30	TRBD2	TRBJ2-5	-	CAWRAGTSGGGQETQYF	TGTGCCTGGAGGGCCGGGACTAGCGGGGGGGGACAAGAGACCCAGTACTTC
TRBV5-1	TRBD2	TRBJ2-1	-	CASSQGLAGMNEQFF	TGCGCCAGCAGCCAAGGACTAGCGGGAATGAATGAGCAGTTCTTC
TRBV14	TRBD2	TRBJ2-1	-	CASSQLGGGAGNEQFF	TGTGCCAGCAGCCAATTGGGCGGGGGGGCCGGAAATGAGCAGTTCTTC
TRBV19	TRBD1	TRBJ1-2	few	CASSIPGDRVYGYTF	TGTGCCAGTAGTATTCCTGGGGACAGAGTCTATGGCTACACCTTC
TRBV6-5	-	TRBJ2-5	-	CASRDTGRGETQYF	TGTGCCAGCAGGGACACAGGGAGAGGGGAGACCCAGTACTTC
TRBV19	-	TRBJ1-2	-	CASTLRGGWAENYGYTF	TGTGCCAGTACCCTCCGGGGAGGATGGGCTGAGAACTATGGCTACACCTTC
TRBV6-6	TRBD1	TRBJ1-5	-	CASSWATGLQPQHF	TGTGCCAGCAGTTGGGCGACAGGGCTTCAGCCCCAGCATTTT
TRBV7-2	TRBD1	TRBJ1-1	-	CASSLPGQGLNTEAFF	TGTGCCAGCAGCTTACCGGGACAGGGATTGAACACTGAAGCTTTCTTT
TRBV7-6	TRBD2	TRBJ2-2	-	CASSLGLAGAANTGELFF	TGTGCCAGCAGCTTAGGGCTAGCGGGGGCCGCGAACACCGGGGAGCTGTTTTTT
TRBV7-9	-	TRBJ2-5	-	CASSPTPAGLYVETQYF	TGTGCCAGCAGCCCAACCCCGGCGGGACTGTATGTTGAGACCCAGTACTTC
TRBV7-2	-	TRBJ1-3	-	CASSLARGGKGTFLHF	TGTGCCAGCAGCTTAGCGCGGGGGGGAAAAGGGACCTTTTTGCATTTT
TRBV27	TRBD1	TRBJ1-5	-	CASSLSQTGGFQPQHF	TGTGCCAGCAGTTTATCCCAGACAGGGGGATTTCAGCCCCAGCATTTT
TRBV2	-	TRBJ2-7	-	CASSIALLSSYEQYF	TGTGCCAGCAGCATAGCTCTTCTAAGCTCCTACGAGCAGTACTTC
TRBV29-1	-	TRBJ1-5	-	CSVERIFVPRNQPQHF	TGCAGCGTTGAGCGTATTTTCGTTCCTCGCAATCAGCCCCAGCATTTT
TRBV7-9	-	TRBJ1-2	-	CASSPGLLGAGYTF	TGTGCCAGCAGCCCCGGCCTGCTTGGGGCTGGCTACACCTTC
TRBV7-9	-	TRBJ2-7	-	CASSPDSSSYEQYF	TGTGCCAGCAGCCCTGACAGCTCCTCCTACGAGCAGTACTTC
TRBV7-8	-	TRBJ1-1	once	CASSQGHMNTEAFF	TGTGCCAGCAGCCAGGGACATATGAACACTGAAGCTTTCTTT
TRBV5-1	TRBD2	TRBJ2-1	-	CASSLITSGGAPYNEQFF	TGCGCCAGCAGTCTAATCACTAGCGGGGGGGCCCCCTACAATGAGCAGTTCTTC
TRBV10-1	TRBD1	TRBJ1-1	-	CARSDRGYKGTEAFF	TGCGCCAGGTCGGACAGGGGCTACAAGGGGACTGAAGCTTTCTTT
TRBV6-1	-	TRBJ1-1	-	CASKQSLREAFF	TGTGCCAGCAAGCAATCGCTGAGAGAAGCTTTCTTT
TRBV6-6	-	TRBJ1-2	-	CASWTEPNYGYTF	TGTGCCAGTTGGACAGAGCCTAACTATGGCTACACCTTC
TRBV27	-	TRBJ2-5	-	CASRRGGGETQYF	TGTGCCAGCCGGAGAGGGGGAGGGGAGACCCAGTACTTC
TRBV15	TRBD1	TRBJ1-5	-	CATSRPGQGTEPQHF	TGTGCCACCAGCAGGCCCGGACAGGGGACGGAGCCCCAGCATTTT
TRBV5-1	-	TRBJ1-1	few	CASSPSGGLNTEAFF	TGCGCCAGCAGCCCCTCTGGAGGCCTGAACACTGAAGCTTTCTTT
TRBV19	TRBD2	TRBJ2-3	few	CASSSGSGEGTQYF	TGTGCCAGTAGTAGCGGGTCGGGGGAGGGAACGCAGTATTTT
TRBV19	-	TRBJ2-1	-	CASSGTGGARGEQFF	TGTGCCAGTAGTGGTACTGGGGGGGCTAGAGGTGAGCAGTTCTTC
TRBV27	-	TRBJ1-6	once	CASSFGQEVPLNSPLHF	TGTGCCAGCAGTTTTGGGCAGGAGGTGCCCCTAAATTCACCCCTCCACTTT
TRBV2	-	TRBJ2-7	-	CASSLPYEQYF	TGTGCCAGCAGTCTCCCCTACGAGCAGTACTTC
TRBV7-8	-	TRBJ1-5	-	CASSFRDLQPQHF	TGTGCCAGCAGCTTCAGGGATTTACAGCCCCAGCATTTT
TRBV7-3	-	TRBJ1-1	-	CASREPTANTEAFF	TGTGCCAGCAGGGAACCGACAGCGAACACTGAAGCTTTCTTT